This TCR beta chain was profiled in a study of control samples from healthy donors and cancer patients. Method: immunoSEQ multiplex PCR; TCRdb's copy keeps in-frame clones and lacks some. Of over 200,000 clones listed, over 75% are singletons. Deletions cut 8 bases from V and 4 bases from J, with 14 bases between. Germline CDR1 and CDR2: MNHEY and SVGAGI. This CDR3 comprises 13 residues. This clonotype was obtained from a woman aged 60 to 75 with lung cancer. The source material was PBMCs. This chain uses TRBV6-5 with TRBJ1-2, with D uncertain. The CDR3 sequence: CASRSPGGYGYTF. The CDR3 DNA reads as TGTGCCAGCCGTTCCCCTGGCGGCTATGGCTACACCTTC.